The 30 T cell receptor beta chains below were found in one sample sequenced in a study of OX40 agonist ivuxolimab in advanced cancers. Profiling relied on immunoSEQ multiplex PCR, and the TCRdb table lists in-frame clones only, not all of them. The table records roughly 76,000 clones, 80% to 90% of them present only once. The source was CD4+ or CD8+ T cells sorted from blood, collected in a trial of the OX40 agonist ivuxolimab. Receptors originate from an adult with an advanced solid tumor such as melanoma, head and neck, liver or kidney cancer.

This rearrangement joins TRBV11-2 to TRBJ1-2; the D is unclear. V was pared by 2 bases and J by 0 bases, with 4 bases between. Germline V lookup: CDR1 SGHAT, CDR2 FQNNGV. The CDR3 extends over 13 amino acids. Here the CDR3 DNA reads TGTGCCAGCAGCTTATACTCTAACTATGGCTACACCTTC. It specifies CASSLYSNYGYTF.

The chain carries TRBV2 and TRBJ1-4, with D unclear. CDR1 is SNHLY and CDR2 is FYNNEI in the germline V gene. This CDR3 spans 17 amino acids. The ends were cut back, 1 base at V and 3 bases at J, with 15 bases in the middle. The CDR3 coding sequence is TGTGCCAGCAGTGAAGGTGACGGCCGGATAGCTAATGAAAAACTGTTTTTT. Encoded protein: CASSEGDGRIANEKLFF.

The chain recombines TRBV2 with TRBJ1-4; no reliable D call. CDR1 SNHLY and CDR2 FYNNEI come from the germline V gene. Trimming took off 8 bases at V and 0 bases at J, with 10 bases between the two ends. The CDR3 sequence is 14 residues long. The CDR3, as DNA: TGTGCCAGCGGTTCTCGATCAACTAATGAAAAACTGTTTTTT. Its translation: CASGSRSTNEKLFF.

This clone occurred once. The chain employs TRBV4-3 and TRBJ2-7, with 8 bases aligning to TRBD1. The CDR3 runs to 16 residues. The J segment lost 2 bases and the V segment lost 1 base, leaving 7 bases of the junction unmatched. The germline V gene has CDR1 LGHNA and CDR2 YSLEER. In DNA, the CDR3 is TGCGCCAGCAGCCAAGTTTCCGGGACAGGCACCTACGAGCAGTACTTC. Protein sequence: CASSQVSGTGTYEQYF.

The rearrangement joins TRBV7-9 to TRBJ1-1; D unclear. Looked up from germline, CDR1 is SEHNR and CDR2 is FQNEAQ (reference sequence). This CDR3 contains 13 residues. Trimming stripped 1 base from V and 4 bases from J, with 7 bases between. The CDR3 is CASSLGGFTEAFF. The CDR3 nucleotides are TGTGCCAGCAGCTTAGGGGGTTTCACTGAAGCTTTCTTT. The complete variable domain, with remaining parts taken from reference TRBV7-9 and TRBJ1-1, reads DTGVSQNPRHKITKRGQNVTFRCDPISEHNRLYWYRQTLGQGPEFLTYFQNEAQLEKSRLLSDRFSAERPKGSFSTLEIQRTEQGDSAMYLCASSLGGFTEAFFGQGTRLTVV.

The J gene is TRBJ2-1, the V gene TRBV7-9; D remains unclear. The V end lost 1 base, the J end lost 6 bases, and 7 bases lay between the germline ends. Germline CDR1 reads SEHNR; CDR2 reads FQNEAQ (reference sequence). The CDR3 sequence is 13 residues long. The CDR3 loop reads CASSLVVSNEQFF. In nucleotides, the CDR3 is TGTGCCAGCAGCTTAGTGGTGAGCAATGAGCAGTTCTTC.

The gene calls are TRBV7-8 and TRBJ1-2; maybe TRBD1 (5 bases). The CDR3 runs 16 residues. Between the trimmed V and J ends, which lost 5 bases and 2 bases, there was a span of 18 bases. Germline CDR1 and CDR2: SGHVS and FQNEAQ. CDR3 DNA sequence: TGTGCCAGCAGCCCTTCCCGGCTGAGGGACAACTATGGCTACACCTTC. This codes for CASSPSRLRDNYGYTF.

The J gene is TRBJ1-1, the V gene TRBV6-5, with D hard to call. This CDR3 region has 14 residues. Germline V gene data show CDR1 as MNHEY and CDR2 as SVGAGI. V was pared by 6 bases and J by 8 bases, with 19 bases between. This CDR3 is CASREDELRAEAFF. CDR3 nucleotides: TGTGCCAGCAGGGAAGACGAGTTGCGGGCGGAAGCTTTCTTT.

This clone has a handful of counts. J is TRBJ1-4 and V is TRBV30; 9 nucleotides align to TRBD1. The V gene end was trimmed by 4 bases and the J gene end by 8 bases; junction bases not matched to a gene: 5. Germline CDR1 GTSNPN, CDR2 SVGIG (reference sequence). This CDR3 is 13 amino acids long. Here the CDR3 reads CAWNRGLGEKLFF. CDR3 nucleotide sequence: TGTGCCTGGAACAGGGGGCTAGGGGAAAAACTGTTTTTT.

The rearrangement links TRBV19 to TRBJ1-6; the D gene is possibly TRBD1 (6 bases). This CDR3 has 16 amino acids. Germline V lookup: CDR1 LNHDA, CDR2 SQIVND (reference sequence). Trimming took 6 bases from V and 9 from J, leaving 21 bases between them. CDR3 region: CASRDTGTKIGSPLHF. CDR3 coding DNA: TGTGCCAGTAGGGACACAGGGACCAAGATAGGTTCACCCCTCCACTTT.

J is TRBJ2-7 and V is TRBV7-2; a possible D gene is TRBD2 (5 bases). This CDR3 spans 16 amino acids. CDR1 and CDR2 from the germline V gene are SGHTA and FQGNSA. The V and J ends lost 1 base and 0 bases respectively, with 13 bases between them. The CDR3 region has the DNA TGTGCCAGCAGCTTAGAAAGAGGCGGGTTCTCCTACGAGCAGTACTTC. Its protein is CASSLERGGFSYEQYF.

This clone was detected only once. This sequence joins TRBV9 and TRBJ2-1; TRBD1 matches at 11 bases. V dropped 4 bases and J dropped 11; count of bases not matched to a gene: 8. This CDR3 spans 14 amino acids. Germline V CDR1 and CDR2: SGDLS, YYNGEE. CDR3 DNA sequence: TGTGCCAGCAGCTGGACAGGGGGCGCCTCTAAGCAGTTCTTC. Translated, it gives CASSWTGGASKQFF.

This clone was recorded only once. The CDR3 region has the DNA TGCGCCAGCAGCTTGGAGGGACAAGCCACCGGGGAGCTGTTTTTT. Its protein product is CASSLEGQATGELFF. V is TRBV5-1 and J is TRBJ2-2; D is perhaps TRBD1 (6 bases). CDR3 length: 15 amino acids. The germline V and J ends were trimmed by 0 bases and 4 bases, with 10 bases remaining between them. Germline V gene data show CDR1 as SGHRS and CDR2 as YFSETQ.

CDR3 sequence: CASSSGQSSDSPLHF. In DNA form, the CDR3 reads TGTGCCAGCAGCTCCGGACAGTCATCCGATTCACCCCTCCACTTT. This chain connects TRBV6-5 to TRBJ1-6; D might be TRBD1 (6 bases). The CDR3 loop spans 15 amino acids. Trimming shortened V by 6 bases and J by 8 bases, and 17 bases separated the two germline ends. CDR1 MNHEY and CDR2 SVGAGI come from the germline V gene.

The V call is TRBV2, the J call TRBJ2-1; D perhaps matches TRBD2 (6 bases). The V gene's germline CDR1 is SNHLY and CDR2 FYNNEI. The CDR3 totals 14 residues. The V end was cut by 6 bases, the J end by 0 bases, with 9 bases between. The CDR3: CASSERVSYNEQFF. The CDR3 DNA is TGTGCCAGCAGCGAGCGGGTCTCCTACAATGAGCAGTTCTTC.

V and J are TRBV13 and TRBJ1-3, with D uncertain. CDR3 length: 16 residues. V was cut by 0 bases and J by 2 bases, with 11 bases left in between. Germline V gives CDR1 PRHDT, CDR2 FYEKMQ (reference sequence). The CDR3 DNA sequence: TGTGCCAGCAGCTTAGGGGTTACTTTTCCTGGAAACACCATATATTTT. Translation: CASSLGVTFPGNTIYF.

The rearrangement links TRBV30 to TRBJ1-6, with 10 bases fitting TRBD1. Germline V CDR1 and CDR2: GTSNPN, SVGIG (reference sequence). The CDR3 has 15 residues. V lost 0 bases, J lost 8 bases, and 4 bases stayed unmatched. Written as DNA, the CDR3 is TGTGCCTGGAGTGTACCGGGACAGGGGTATTCACCCCTCCACTTT. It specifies CAWSVPGQGYSPLHF.

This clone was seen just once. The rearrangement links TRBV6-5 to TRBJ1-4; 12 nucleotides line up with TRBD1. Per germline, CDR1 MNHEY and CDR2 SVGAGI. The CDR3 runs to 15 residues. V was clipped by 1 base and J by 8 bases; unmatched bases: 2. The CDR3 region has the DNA TGTGCCAGCAGTTACTTGGGGACAGGGGGCGAAAAACTGTTTTTT. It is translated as CASSYLGTGGEKLFF.

The CDR3, as DNA: TGCGCCAGCAGCTTGGTGTACGGCCCCGGGGAGCTGTTTTTT. Protein product: CASSLVYGPGELFF. The V gene is TRBV5-1, the J gene TRBJ2-2; D remains unclear. From germline, CDR1 is SGHRS and CDR2 YFSETQ. There are 14 residues in the CDR3. Trimming left V 0 bases short and J 6 bases short, with 9 bases between.

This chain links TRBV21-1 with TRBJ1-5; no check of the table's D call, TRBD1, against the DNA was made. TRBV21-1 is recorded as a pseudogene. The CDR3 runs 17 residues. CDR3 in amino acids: CASSAPGTGGIRQPQHF. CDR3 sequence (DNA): TGTGCCAGCAGCGCTCCCGGGACAGGGGGTATCCGTCAGCCCCAGCATTTT.

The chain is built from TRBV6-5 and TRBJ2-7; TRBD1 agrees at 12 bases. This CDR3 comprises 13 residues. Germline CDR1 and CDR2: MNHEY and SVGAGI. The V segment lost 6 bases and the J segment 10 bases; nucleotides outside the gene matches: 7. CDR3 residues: CASSRGTGGRQYF. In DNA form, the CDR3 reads TGTGCCAGCAGCCGGGGGACAGGGGGCCGACAGTACTTC.

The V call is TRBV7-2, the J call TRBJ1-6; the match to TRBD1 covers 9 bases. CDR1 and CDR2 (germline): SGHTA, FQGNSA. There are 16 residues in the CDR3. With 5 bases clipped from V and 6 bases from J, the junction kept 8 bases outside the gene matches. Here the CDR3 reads CASSPVTGGSNSPLHF. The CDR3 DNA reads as TGTGCCAGCAGCCCGGTGACAGGGGGAAGTAATTCACCCCTCCACTTT.

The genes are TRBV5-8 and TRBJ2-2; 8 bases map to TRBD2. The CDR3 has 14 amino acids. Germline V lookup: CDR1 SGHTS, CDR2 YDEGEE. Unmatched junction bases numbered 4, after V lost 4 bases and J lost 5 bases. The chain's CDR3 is CASSGGLGTGELFF. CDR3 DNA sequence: TGTGCCAGCAGCGGGGGACTAGGAACCGGGGAGCTGTTTTTT.

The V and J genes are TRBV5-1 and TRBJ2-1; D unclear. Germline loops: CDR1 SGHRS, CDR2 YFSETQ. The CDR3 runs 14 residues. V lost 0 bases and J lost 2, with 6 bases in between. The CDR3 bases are TGCGCCAGCAGCTTGGATGGGACCTACAATGAGCAGTTCTTC. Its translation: CASSLDGTYNEQFF.

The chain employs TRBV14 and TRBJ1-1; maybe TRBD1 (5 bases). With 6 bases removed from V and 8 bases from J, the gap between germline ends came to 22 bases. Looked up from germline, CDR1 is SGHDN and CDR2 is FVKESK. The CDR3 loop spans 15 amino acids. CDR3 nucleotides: TGTGCCAGCAGGCCTCCTCGGGACCGCTGGGAGGAAGCTTTCTTT. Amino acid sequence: CASRPPRDRWEEAFF.

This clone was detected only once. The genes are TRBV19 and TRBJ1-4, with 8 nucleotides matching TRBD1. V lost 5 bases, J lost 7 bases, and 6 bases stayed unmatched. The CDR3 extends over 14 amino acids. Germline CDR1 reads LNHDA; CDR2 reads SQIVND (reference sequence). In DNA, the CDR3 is TGTGCCAGTAGTCTTGGACAGGGCAGTGAAAAACTGTTTTTT. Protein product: CASSLGQGSEKLFF.

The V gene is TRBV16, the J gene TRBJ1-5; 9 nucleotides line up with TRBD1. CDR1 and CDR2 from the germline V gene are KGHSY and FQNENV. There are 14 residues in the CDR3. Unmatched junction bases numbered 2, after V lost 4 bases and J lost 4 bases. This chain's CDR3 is CASSPGQGNQPQHF. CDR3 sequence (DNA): TGTGCCAGCAGCCCGGGACAGGGAAATCAGCCCCAGCATTTT.

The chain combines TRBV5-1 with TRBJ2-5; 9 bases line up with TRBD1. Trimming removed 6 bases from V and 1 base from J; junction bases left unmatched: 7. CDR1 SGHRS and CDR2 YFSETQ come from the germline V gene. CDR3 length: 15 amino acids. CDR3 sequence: CASTQGATIQETQYF. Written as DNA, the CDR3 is TGCGCCAGCACACAGGGGGCAACGATCCAAGAGACCCAGTACTTC.

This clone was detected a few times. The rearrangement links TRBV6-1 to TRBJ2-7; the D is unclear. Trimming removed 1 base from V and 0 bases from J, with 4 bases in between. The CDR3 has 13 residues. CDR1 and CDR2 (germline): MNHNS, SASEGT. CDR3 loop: CASSEVLSYEQYF. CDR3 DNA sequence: TGTGCCAGCAGTGAAGTCCTCTCCTACGAGCAGTACTTC.

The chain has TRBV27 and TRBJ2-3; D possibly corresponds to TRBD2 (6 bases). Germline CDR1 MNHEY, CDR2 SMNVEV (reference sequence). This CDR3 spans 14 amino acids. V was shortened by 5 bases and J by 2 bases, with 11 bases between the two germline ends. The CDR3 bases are TGTGCCAGCAGTCGGGACTTTAACACAGATACGCAGTATTTT. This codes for CASSRDFNTDTQYF.